Presented here are 30 T cell receptor beta chains from one specimen sequenced in a study of T cells in Graves' hyperthyroidism and ophthalmopathy. RNA transcripts provided the source from which TCR beta CDR3 regions were amplified. HTBI primers drove first-round RT-PCR of the TCR CDR3. Each CDR3 protein is one row after TCRdb ran MiXCR on the multiplex PCR reads. The sample has 310,000 or so distinct CDR3 sequences, approximately 15% seen once. The sequencing input was blood. These TCRs come from a woman in her sixties or seventies with Graves' ophthalmopathy.

On this clonotype: A much larger clone lies one base from this, so it may be a read error. This chain uses TRBV28 with TRBJ2-2; D unclear. CDR1 is MDHEN, CDR2 SYDVKM, per germline. CDR3 size: 17 residues. CDR3 region: CASRLSIGRSNTGELFF. The CDR3 DNA reads as TGTGCCAGCCGTTTAAGTATCGGGCGCTCGAACACCGGGGAGCTGTTTTTT.

The gene calls are TRBV27 and TRBJ2-7; no clear D. Trimming shortened V by 1 base and J by 2 bases, and 12 bases separated the two germline ends. CDR3 length: 15 amino acids. Germline CDR1 and CDR2: MNHEY and SMNVEV (reference sequence). CDR3 residues: CASSLFGPPPYEQYF. In nucleotides, the CDR3 is TGTGCCAGCAGTTTATTCGGACCTCCGCCCTACGAGCAGTACTTC.

The chain recombines TRBV28 with TRBJ1-1, with TRBD1 identical over 8 bases. Trimming took 3 bases from V and 0 from J; bases not matched to a gene: 3. The CDR3 is 15 amino acids. Germline CDR1 MDHEN, CDR2 SYDVKM. In nucleotides, the CDR3 is TGTGCCAGCAGTTTGACAGGGGCATTGAACACTGAAGCTTTCTTT. Translation gives CASSLTGALNTEAFF. The complete variable domain, with remaining parts taken from reference TRBV28 and TRBJ1-1, reads DVKVTQSSRYLVKRTGEKVFLECVQDMDHENMFWYRQDPGLGLRLIYFSYDVKMKEKGDIPEGYSVSREKKERFSLILESASTNQTSMYLCASSLTGALNTEAFFGQGTRLTVV.

This chain joins TRBV27 and TRBJ1-5, with 9 positions matching TRBD1. Germline lookup yields CDR1 MNHEY and CDR2 SMNVEV (reference sequence). V lost 3 bases, J lost 6 bases, and 9 bases stayed unmatched. This CDR3 is built from 16 residues. The CDR3 loop reads CASSFRDRETSQPQHF. CDR3 DNA: TGTGCCAGCAGTTTCCGGGACAGGGAAACGAGTCAGCCCCAGCATTTT.

V gene TRBV7-2 combines with J gene TRBJ2-5; 8 nucleotides align to TRBD2. Unmatched junction bases numbered 8, after V lost 5 bases and J lost 6 bases. The CDR3 has 14 residues. CDR1 and CDR2 (germline): SGHTA, FQGNSA. CDR3 loop: CASSPRAGGKTQYF. CDR3 nucleotide sequence: TGTGCCAGCAGCCCCCGCGCGGGGGGCAAGACCCAGTACTTC. Complete variable domain (other parts from reference TRBV7-2 and TRBJ2-5): GAGVSQSPSNKVTEKGKDVELRCDPISGHTALYWYRQSLGQGLEFLIYFQGNSAPDKSGLPSDRFSAERTGGSVSTLTIQRTQQEDSAVYLCASSPRAGGKTQYFGPGTRLLVL.

This clonotype was observed a few times. The V and J genes are TRBV19 and TRBJ1-5, with D hard to call. Trimming pared 2 bases from V and 6 bases from J, leaving 5 bases between. The CDR3 has 12 residues. Per germline, CDR1 LNHDA and CDR2 SQIVND (reference sequence). For the CDR3, the DNA is TGTGCCAGTAGTATAAGGCCTCAGCCCCAGCATTTT. Encoded protein: CASSIRPQPQHF.

This clonotype was seen repeatedly, ten times or more. This chain links TRBV28 with TRBJ1-3; no firm D call. V was trimmed by 7 bases and J by 1 base, leaving 14 bases between them. CDR3 size: 15 residues. The V gene's germline CDR1 is MDHEN and CDR2 SYDVKM. The CDR3 spells CASTLSRGSGNTIYF. The DNA of the CDR3 is TGTGCCAGCACCCTATCCCGGGGTTCTGGAAACACCATATATTTT.

This clonotype has at least ten counts. The J gene is TRBJ1-2, the V gene TRBV6-2 or TRBV6-3, with 8 bases fitting TRBD1. V lost 0 bases and J lost 6; bases outside the gene matches: 3. This CDR3 contains 14 residues. CDR1 is MNHEY and CDR2 is SVGEGT in the germline V gene. CDR3 in DNA: TGTGCCAGCAGTTACTCGGACAGGGATGATGGCTACACCTTC. Protein: CASSYSDRDDGYTF.

This clonotype occurred many times. The V call is TRBV20-1, the J call TRBJ2-5; D might be TRBD1 (5 bases). Trimming pared 5 bases from V and 0 bases from J, leaving 7 bases between. The CDR3 is made up of 12 amino acids. CDR1 is DFQATT and CDR2 is SNEGSKA in the germline V gene (reference sequence). CDR3 nucleotides: TGCAGTGCTGTGGACAACCAAGAGACCCAGTACTTC. It specifies CSAVDNQETQYF.

The chain has TRBV7-9 and TRBJ1-2; D gene unclear. CDR3 size: 13 residues. Germline CDR1 and CDR2: SEHNR and FQNEAQ (reference sequence). V was clipped by 1 base and J by 4 bases, with 7 bases between them. The DNA for the CDR3 is TGTGCCAGCAGCTTAGACACAGCCTATGGCTACACCTTC. Protein: CASSLDTAYGYTF. The full variable domain, its missing parts supplied by reference TRBV7-9 and TRBJ1-2, is DTGVSQNPRHKITKRGQNVTFRCDPISEHNRLYWYRQTLGQGPEFLTYFQNEAQLEKSRLLSDRFSAERPKGSFSTLEIQRTEQGDSAMYLCASSLDTAYGYTFGSGTRLTVV.

This clonotype was counted ten times or more. This chain joins TRBV4-2 and TRBJ1-1; D uncertain. The V end was cut by 5 bases, the J end by 1 base, with 14 bases between. This CDR3 spans 15 amino acids. CDR1 LGHNA and CDR2 YNFKEQ come from the germline V gene. CDR3 in DNA: TGTGCCAGCAGCGAAGGCCCGACGTCGAACACTGAAGCTTTCTTT. It is translated as CASSEGPTSNTEAFF.

The table lists this clonotype with many counts. The J gene is TRBJ2-2, the V gene TRBV6-1; no firm D call. V lost 5 bases to trimming and J lost 5 bases, with 12 bases between them. This CDR3 is built from 14 residues. Germline values: CDR1 MNHNS, CDR2 SASEGT. The CDR3 is CASSKTRKTGELFF. The DNA for the CDR3 is TGTGCCAGCAGTAAGACACGGAAAACCGGGGAGCTGTTTTTT.

This clonotype was found many times. The chain couples TRBV20-1 to TRBJ2-3; D is uncertain. The length of the CDR3 is 14 residues. V was clipped by 6 bases and J by 0 bases, with 13 bases between them. The V gene's germline CDR1 is DFQATT and CDR2 SNEGSKA (reference sequence). CDR3 DNA: TGCAGTGCCCCGCGGTCTCCTAGCACAGATACGCAGTATTTT. Translated: CSAPRSPSTDTQYF.

The gene calls are TRBV5-5 and TRBJ1-6; perhaps TRBD1 as D (5 bases). Trimming took 0 bases from V and 8 from J, leaving 12 bases between them. CDR3 size: 15 residues. Germline CDR1 is SGHKS and CDR2 is YYEKEE (reference sequence). CDR3 nucleotide sequence: TGTGCCAGCAGCTTGGACGCAGGGAGAGATTCACCCCTCCACTTT. It yields the protein CASSLDAGRDSPLHF.

This clonotype was found many times. The chain couples TRBV20-1 to TRBJ1-5; tentatively, D is TRBD1 (5 bases). Germline lookup yields CDR1 DFQATT and CDR2 SNEGSKA (reference sequence). The V gene lost 0 bases and the J gene lost 1 base, with 16 bases spanning the gap. This CDR3 has 17 residues. CDR3 coding DNA: TGCAGTGCTAGAGATGATCGGGGCAAAAAGAGCAATCAGCCCCAGCATTTT. This translates into CSARDDRGKKSNQPQHF.

This clonotype was counted at least ten times. V usage is TRBV28 and J usage is TRBJ2-5; 10 bases are shared with TRBD2. The CDR3 contains 15 residues. CDR1 MDHEN and CDR2 SYDVKM come from the germline V gene. The junction had 5 bases not matched to a gene; V was cut back by 2 bases and J by 5 bases. The CDR3 here is CASSLIAGGIETQYF. CDR3 nucleotides: TGTGCCAGCAGTTTAATAGCGGGAGGCATTGAGACCCAGTACTTC.

This clonotype has ten or more counts. The V gene is TRBV5-1, the J gene TRBJ1-2; D gene unclear. Trimming pared 1 base from V and 4 bases from J, leaving 11 bases between. The V gene's germline CDR1 is SGHRS and CDR2 YFSETQ. The CDR3 is 14 amino acids. CDR3 in amino acids: CASSLTTTGYGYTF. CDR3 DNA: TGCGCCAGCAGCTTGACGACAACGGGCTATGGCTACACCTTC.

This chain links TRBV6-2 or TRBV6-3 with TRBJ1-5, with 8 bases matching TRBD1. Germline values: CDR1 MNHEY, CDR2 SVGEGT. Trimming removed 7 bases from V and 7 bases from J; junction bases left unmatched: 3. This CDR3 comprises 12 residues. The CDR3 is CASNRGEQPQHF. Here the CDR3 DNA reads TGTGCCAGCAACAGGGGGGAACAGCCCCAGCATTTT.

This clonotype has a handful of counts. The chain uses TRBV5-1 and TRBJ1-1; 7 nucleotides align to TRBD1. CDR3 length: 15 amino acids. The junction had 7 bases not matched to a gene; V was cut back by 0 bases and J by 5 bases. In germline, CDR1 is SGHRS, CDR2 YFSETQ. The CDR3 bases are TGCGCCAGCAGCTTGGAGGCAGGGGGGCGGACTGAAGCTTTCTTT. Its translation: CASSLEAGGRTEAFF.

This clonotype was counted only a few times. V is TRBV4-3 and J is TRBJ2-3, with D possibly called TRBD1 or TRBD2 (5 bases each). Germline CDR1 is LGHNA and CDR2 is YSLEER. The V end lost 1 base, the J end lost 1 base, and 12 bases lay between the germline ends. This CDR3 spans 16 amino acids. The CDR3 here is CASSQVHGAGTDTQYF. CDR3 DNA: TGCGCCAGCAGCCAAGTCCACGGGGCTGGCACAGATACGCAGTATTTT.

This clonotype was seen a few times. The chain is built from TRBV7-8 and TRBJ2-4; 9 positions agree with TRBD2. This CDR3 comprises 18 residues. Looked up from germline, CDR1 is SGHVS and CDR2 is FQNEAQ. Trimming removed 2 bases from V and 1 base from J; junction bases left unmatched: 9. The CDR3 loop reads CASSLQGSGRWAKNIQYF. The CDR3 DNA reads as TGTGCCAGCAGCTTACAAGGGAGCGGGAGGTGGGCCAAAAACATTCAGTACTTC.

This clonotype was recorded many times. The V gene is TRBV7-9, the J gene TRBJ2-1, with 10 nucleotides matching TRBD2. Germline CDR1 SEHNR, CDR2 FQNEAQ (reference sequence). CDR3 length: 15 amino acids. The ends lost 5 bases at V and 4 bases at J; junction bases unmatched: 5. CDR3 nucleotides: TGTGCCAGCAGCGGTTCTAGCGGGAGTTACAATGAGCAGTTCTTC. This sequence encodes CASSGSSGSYNEQFF.

In its sample, this clonotype was seen a few times. V and J are TRBV27 and TRBJ2-4; D is possibly TRBD1 or TRBD2 (7 bases each). Germline CDR1 reads MNHEY; CDR2 reads SMNVEV (reference sequence). This CDR3 comprises 17 residues. The V end was cut by 3 bases, the J end by 1 base, with 16 bases between. DNA of the CDR3: TGTGCCAGCAGTTTCCAGGGGGGGGGTTTTGCCAAAAACATTCAGTACTTC. Its protein is CASSFQGGGFAKNIQYF.

The V and J genes are TRBV13 and TRBJ2-7; tentative D call: TRBD2 (5 bases). V gave up 6 bases and J gave up 5 bases, with 11 bases separating them. This CDR3 contains 12 residues. CDR1 PRHDT and CDR2 FYEKMQ come from the germline V gene (reference sequence). CDR3 sequence: CASSAGRDEQYF. CDR3 DNA: TGTGCCAGCAGTGCCGGGCGGGACGAGCAGTACTTC.

This clonotype appeared many times. The chain couples TRBV28 to TRBJ1-4, with 7 bases fitting TRBD1. The V and J ends lost 6 bases and 0 bases, in that order; junction bases with no gene match: 7. The V gene's germline CDR1 is MDHEN and CDR2 SYDVKM. CDR3 length: 16 residues. The CDR3 nucleotides are TGTGCCAGCAGCTACGGGACAGATGCAACTAATGAAAAACTGTTTTTT. Encoded protein: CASSYGTDATNEKLFF.

Of note for this clonotype: A read error is possible here, since a much larger clone lies one base away. This rearrangement joins TRBV18 to TRBJ2-1; TRBD2 matches 11 bases. Judging by the DNA end, TRBJ2-7 fits better; the J call may be wrong. This CDR3 is 15 amino acids long. The germline gives CDR1 KGHSH, CDR2 LQKENI. CDR3 protein: CASSDASGGTNEQYF. The CDR3 DNA is TGTGCCAGCTCAGATGCTAGCGGGGGGACCAATGAGCAGTACTTC.

This clonotype showed up many times. J is TRBJ1-1 and V is TRBV11-2, with D possibly being TRBD1 (5 bases). The germline gives CDR1 SGHAT, CDR2 FQNNGV. The CDR3 runs 13 residues. Trimming cost V 0 bases and J 9 bases, with 11 bases left between them. This CDR3 is CASSLERGSQAFF. The CDR3 bases are TGTGCCAGCAGCTTAGAGAGGGGTTCTCAAGCTTTCTTT.

This clonotype was observed at least ten times. CDR3 sequence: CASSQLGTGELFF. The CDR3 coding sequence is TGTGCCAGCAGCCAATTGGGAACCGGGGAGCTGTTTTTT. This chain joins TRBV3-1 and TRBJ2-2, with D uncertain. CDR1 is LGHDT, CDR2 YNNKEL, per germline (reference sequence). V dropped 2 bases and J dropped 5 bases, with 6 bases sitting between them. CDR3 length: 13 residues. The variable domain in full, with the rest retrieved from reference TRBV3-1 and TRBJ2-2, is DTAVSQTPKYLVTQMGNDKSIKCEQNLGHDTMYWYKQDSKKFLKIMFSYNNKELIINETVPNRFSPKSPDKAHLNLHINSLELGDSAVYFCASSQLGTGELFFGEGSRLTVL.

In this sample, this clonotype turned up many times. This chain uses TRBV12-3 or TRBV12-4 with TRBJ1-2; no firm D call. Between the trimmed V and J ends, which lost 3 bases and 3 bases, there was a span of 11 bases. This CDR3 is 14 amino acids long. CDR3 residues: CASSLGRADYGYTF. DNA of the CDR3: TGTGCCAGCAGTTTGGGTAGGGCGGACTATGGCTACACCTTC.

This clonotype was observed a handful of times. This sequence joins TRBV7-9 and TRBJ2-7, with D perhaps matching TRBD1 or TRBD2 (5 bases each). From germline, CDR1 is SEHNR and CDR2 FQNEAQ (reference sequence). Deletions cut 2 bases from V and 3 bases from J, with 14 bases between. This CDR3 spans 15 amino acids. CDR3 region: CASSLTSGRNYEQYF. In DNA, the CDR3 is TGTGCCAGCAGCTTAACTTCGGGACGGAACTACGAGCAGTACTTC.